This note documents a single T cell receptor beta chain sequence. These data originate in a study of shared clonotypes between healthy human individuals. Assay: immunoSEQ multiplex PCR; the TCRdb copy retains only in-frame clones and omits some. The repertoire has a few million clones, approximately 95% of them found once; the top ten carry under 0.45%. This CDR3 spans 12 amino acids. The V end lost 7 bases, the J end lost 5 bases, and 12 bases lay between the germline ends. CDR1 and CDR2 (germline): SGDLS, YYNGEE. Sequenced sample: naive CD4+ T cells from PBMCs. The subset here: CD45RA+ positively selected. The TCR sequence derives from a man aged 18 to 29 in good health. Some clones in this sample may be carry-over from other donors' samples. The rearrangement joins TRBV9 to TRBJ2-5; D remains unclear. CDR3 in DNA: TGTGCCAGCTCCCTTCAAGGGGAGACCCAGTACTTC. It encodes CASSLQGETQYF. The complete variable domain, with remaining parts taken from reference TRBV9 and TRBJ2-5, reads DSGVTQTPKHLITATGQRVTLRCSPRSGDLSVYWYQQSLDQGLQFLIQYYNGEERAKGNILERFSAQQFPDLHSELNLSSLELGDSALYFCASSLQGETQYFGPGTRLLVL.